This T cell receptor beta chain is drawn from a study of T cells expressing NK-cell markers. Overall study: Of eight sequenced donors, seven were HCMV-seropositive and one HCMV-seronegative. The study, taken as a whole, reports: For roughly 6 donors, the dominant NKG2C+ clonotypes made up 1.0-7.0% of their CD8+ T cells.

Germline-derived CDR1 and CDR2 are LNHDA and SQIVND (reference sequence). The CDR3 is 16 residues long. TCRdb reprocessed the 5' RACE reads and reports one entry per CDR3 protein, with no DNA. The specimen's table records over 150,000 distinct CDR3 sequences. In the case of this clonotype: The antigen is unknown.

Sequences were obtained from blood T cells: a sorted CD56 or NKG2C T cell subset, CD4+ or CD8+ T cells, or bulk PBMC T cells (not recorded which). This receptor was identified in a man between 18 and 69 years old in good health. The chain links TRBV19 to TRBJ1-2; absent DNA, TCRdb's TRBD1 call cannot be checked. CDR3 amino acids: CASSLMTGLSSYGYTF.